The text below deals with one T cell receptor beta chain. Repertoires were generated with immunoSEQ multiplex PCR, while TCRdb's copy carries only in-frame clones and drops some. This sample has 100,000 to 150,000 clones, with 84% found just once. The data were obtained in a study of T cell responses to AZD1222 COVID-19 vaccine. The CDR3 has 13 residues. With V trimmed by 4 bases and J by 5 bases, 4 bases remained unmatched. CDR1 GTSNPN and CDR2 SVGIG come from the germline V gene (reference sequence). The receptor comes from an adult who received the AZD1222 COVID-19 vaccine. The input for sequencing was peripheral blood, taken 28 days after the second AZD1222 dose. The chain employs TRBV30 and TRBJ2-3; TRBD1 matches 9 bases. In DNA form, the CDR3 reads TGTGCCTGGAACAGGGGGCGAGTAGATACGCAGTATTTT. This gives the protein CAWNRGRVDTQYF.